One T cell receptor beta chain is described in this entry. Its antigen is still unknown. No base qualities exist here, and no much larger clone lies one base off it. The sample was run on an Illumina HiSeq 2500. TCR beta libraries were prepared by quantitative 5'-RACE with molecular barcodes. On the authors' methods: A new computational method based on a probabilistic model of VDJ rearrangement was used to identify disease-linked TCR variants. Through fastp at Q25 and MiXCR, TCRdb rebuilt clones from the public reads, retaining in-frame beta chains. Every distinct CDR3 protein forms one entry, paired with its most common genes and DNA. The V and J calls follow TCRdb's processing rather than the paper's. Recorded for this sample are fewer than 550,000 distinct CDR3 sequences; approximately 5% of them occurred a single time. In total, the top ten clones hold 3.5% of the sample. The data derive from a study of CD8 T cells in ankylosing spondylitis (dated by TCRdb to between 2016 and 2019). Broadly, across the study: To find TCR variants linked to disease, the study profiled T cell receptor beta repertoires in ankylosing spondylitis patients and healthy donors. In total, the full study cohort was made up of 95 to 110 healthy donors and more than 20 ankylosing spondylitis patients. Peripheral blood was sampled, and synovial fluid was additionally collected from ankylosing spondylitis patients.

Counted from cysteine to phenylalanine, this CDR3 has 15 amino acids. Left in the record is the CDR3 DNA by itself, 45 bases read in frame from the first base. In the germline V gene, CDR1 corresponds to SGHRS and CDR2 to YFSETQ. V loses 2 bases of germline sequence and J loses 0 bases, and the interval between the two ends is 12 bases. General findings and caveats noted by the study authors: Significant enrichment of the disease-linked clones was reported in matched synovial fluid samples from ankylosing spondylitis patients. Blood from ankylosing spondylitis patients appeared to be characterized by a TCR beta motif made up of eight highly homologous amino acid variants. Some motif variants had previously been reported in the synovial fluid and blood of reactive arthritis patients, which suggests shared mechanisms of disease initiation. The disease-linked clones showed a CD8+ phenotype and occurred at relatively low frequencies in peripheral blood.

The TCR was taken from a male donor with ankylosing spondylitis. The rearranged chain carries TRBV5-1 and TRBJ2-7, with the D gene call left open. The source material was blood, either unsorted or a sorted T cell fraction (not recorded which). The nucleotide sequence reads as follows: TGCGCCAGCAGCTTAAGCCCCAGTATCTCCTACGAGCAGTACTTC. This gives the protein CASSLSPSISYEQYF.